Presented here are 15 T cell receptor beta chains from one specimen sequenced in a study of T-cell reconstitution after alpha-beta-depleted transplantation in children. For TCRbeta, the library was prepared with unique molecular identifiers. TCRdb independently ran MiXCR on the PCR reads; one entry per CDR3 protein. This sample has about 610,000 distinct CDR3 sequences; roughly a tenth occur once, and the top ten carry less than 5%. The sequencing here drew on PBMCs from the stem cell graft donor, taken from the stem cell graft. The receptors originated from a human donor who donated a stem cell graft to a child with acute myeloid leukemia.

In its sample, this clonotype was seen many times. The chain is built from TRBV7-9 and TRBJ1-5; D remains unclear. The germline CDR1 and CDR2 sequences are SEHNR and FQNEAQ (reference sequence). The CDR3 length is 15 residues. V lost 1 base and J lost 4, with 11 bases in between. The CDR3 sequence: CASSLDLELNQPQHF. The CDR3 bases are TGTGCCAGCAGCTTAGATTTGGAACTTAATCAGCCCCAGCATTTT.

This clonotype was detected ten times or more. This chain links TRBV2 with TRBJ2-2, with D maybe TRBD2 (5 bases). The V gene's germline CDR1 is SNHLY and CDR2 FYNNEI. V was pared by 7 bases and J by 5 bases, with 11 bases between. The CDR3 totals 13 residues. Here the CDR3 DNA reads TGTGCCAGCACCGAGGGCGTTACCGGGGAGCTGTTTTTT. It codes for CASTEGVTGELFF.

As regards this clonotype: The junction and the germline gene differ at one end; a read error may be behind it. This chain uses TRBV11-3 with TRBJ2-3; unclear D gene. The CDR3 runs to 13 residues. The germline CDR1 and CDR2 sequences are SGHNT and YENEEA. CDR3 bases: TGTGCCAGCAGCTGGGATGGCACACATACGCAGTATTTT. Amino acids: CASSWDGTHTQYF. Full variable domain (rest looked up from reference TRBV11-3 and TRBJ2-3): EAGVVQSPRYKIIEKKQPVAFWCNPISGHNTLYWYLQNLGQGPELLIRYENEEAVDDSQLPKDRFSAERLKGVDSTLKIQPAELGDSAVYLCASSWDGTHTQYFGPGTRLTVL.

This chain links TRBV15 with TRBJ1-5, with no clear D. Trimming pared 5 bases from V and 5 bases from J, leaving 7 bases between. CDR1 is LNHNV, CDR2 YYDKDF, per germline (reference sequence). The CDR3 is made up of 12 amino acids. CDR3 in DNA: TGTGCCACCAGCGGCACGGATCAGCCCCAGCATTTT. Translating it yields CATSGTDQPQHF.

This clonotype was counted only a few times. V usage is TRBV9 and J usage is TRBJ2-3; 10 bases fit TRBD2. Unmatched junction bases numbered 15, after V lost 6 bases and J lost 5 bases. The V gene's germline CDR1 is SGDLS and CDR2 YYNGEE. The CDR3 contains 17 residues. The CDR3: CASTPREGLAGEDTQYF. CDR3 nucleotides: TGTGCCAGCACCCCTAGGGAGGGGCTAGCGGGAGAAGATACGCAGTATTTT.

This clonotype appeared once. CDR3 protein: CASSSSVTRETQYF. CDR3 DNA sequence: TGTGCCAGCAGCTCCTCGGTTACAAGAGAGACCCAGTACTTC. This rearrangement joins TRBV7-6 to TRBJ2-5; D gene uncertain. The CDR3 consists of 14 residues. Germline CDR1 reads SGHVS; CDR2 reads FNYEAQ. V lost 4 bases to trimming and J lost 4 bases, with 13 bases between them.

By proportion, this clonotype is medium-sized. In DNA, the CDR3 is TGTGCCAGCTCACGAAGGGAGCGGGAGCGTTCCGGAGATACGCAGTATTTT. Amino acids: CASSRRERERSGDTQYF. The chain carries TRBV18 and TRBJ2-3, with 8 bases that match TRBD2. This CDR3 spans 17 amino acids. Unmatched junction bases numbered 14, after V lost 4 bases and J lost 5 bases. Germline V gene sequence: CDR1 KGHSH, CDR2 LQKENI.

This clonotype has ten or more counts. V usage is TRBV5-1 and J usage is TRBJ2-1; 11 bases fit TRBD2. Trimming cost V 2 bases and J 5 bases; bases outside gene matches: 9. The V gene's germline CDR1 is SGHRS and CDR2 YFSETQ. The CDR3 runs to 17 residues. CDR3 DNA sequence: TGCGCCAGCAGCTTTCAACCGGGACTAGCGGACAACAATGAGCAGTTCTTC. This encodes CASSFQPGLADNNEQFF.

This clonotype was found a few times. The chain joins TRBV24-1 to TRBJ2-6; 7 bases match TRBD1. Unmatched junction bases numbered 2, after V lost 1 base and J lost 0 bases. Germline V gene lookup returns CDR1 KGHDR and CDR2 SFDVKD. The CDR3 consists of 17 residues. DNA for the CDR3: TGTGCCACCAGTGATTTTGCAGGGGGCTCTGGGGCCAACGTCCTGACTTTC. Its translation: CATSDFAGGSGANVLTF.

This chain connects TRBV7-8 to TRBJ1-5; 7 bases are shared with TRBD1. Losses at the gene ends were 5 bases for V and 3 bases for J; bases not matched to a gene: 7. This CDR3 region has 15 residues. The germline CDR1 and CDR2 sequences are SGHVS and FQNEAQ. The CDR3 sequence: CASSPTTGDNQPQHF. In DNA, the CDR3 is TGTGCCAGCAGCCCTACTACAGGGGACAATCAGCCCCAGCATTTT.

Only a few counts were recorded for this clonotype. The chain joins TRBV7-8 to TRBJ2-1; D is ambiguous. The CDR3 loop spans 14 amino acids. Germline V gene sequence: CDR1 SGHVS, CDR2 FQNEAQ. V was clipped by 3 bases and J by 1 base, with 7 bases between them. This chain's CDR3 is CASSLFQSYNEQFF. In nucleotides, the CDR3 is TGTGCCAGCAGCTTGTTCCAGTCCTACAATGAGCAGTTCTTC.

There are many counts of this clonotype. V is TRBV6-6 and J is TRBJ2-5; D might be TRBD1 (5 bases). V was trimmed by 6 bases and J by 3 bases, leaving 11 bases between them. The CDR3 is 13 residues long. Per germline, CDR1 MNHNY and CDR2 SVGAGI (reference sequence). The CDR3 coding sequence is TGTGCCAGCAGCCACAAGGGGAAAGAGACCCAGTACTTC. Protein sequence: CASSHKGKETQYF.

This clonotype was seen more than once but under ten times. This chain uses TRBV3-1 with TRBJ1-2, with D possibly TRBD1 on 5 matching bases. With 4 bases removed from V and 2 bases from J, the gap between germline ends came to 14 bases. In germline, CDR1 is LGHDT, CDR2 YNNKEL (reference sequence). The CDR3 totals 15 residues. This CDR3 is CASSPRGGPNYGYTF. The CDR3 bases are TGTGCCAGCAGCCCGAGGGGAGGGCCCAACTATGGCTACACCTTC.

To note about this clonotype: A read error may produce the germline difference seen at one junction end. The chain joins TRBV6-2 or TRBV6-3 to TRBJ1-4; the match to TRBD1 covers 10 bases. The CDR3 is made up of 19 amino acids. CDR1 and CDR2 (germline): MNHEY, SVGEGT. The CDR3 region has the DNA TGTGCCAGCAGTATTCCCTTCGGCGGGACAGGGGCACGAAATGAAAAACTTTTTTTT. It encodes CASSIPFGGTGARNEKLFF.

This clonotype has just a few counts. The CDR3 nucleotides read TGCGCCAGCAGCCAAGCCCTCAGGGCCGTGAACACTGAAGCTTTCTTT. Translating it yields CASSQALRAVNTEAFF. V gene TRBV4-3 combines with J gene TRBJ1-1; perhaps TRBD1 as D (5 bases). Trimming stripped 1 base from V and 0 bases from J, with 12 bases between. The CDR3 contains 16 residues. CDR1 and CDR2 from the germline V gene are LGHNA and YSLEER.